The 30 T cell receptor beta chains below all came from one sample that was sequenced in a study of cytomegalovirus exposure and HLA in healthy donors (dated by TCRdb to about 2017). Receptor amplification or capture employed the immunoSEQ multiplex PCR assay. Entries here come from immuneACCESS through TCRdb and include only in-frame sequences with V and J called. Some clones fail to appear in such tables; in the studies checked, an unresolved V gene covers under half of the shortfall, and the cause of the remainder is unknown. This sample gives around 250,000 clones in total; 90% of them show up just once. Just over 3% of the sample lies in the top ten. Sequences were obtained from PBMCs. These receptors came from a woman aged 25-40 years in good health and CMV-seronegative.

CDR3 in DNA: TGCGCCAGCAGCTTGACCGGGGCCGGGGACACCATATATTTT. Amino acids: CASSLTGAGDTIYF. J is TRBJ1-3 and V is TRBV5-1, with D possibly being TRBD1 (5 bases). V was pared by 1 base and J by 8 bases, with 13 bases between. Germline V lookup: CDR1 SGHRS, CDR2 YFSETQ. The CDR3 covers 14 residues. The whole variable domain, filled in from reference TRBV5-1 and TRBJ1-3, reads KAGVTQTPRYLIKTRGQQVTLSCSPISGHRSVSWYQQTPGQGLQFLFEYFSETQRNKGNFPGRFSGRQFSNSRSEMNVSTLELGDSALYLCASSLTGAGDTIYFGEGSWLTVV.

This chain connects TRBV20-1 to TRBJ1-5; tentative D call: TRBD1 (5 bases). There are 11 residues in the CDR3. CDR1 and CDR2 from the germline V gene are DFQATT and SNEGSKA (reference sequence). Trimming stripped 3 bases from V and 11 bases from J, with 11 bases between. The CDR3 reads CSASRAGAQHF. CDR3 in DNA: TGCAGTGCTAGCAGGGCCGGGGCCCAGCATTTT.

V gene TRBV7-9 combines with J gene TRBJ2-4; TRBD2 matches 14 bases. The junction had 7 bases not matched to a gene; V was cut back by 4 bases and J by 8 bases. This CDR3 spans 16 amino acids. CDR1 and CDR2 from the germline V gene are SEHNR and FQNEAQ (reference sequence). The CDR3 protein is CASSSGLAGGSDIQYF. CDR3 sequence (DNA): TGTGCCAGCAGCTCCGGACTAGCGGGAGGCAGCGACATTCAGTACTTC.

This CDR3 is CASSYPTDYGYTF. CDR3 DNA sequence: TGTGCCAGCAGTTATCCTACAGACTATGGCTACACCTTC. The gene calls are TRBV6-1 and TRBJ1-2, with D unclear. The CDR3 consists of 13 residues. Germline CDR1 and CDR2: MNHNS and SASEGT. Trimming took 5 bases from V and 3 from J, leaving 10 bases between them.

V gene TRBV4-1 combines with J gene TRBJ2-1, with D perhaps TRBD1 or TRBD2 (6 bases each). There are 17 residues in the CDR3. Germline CDR1 reads MGHRA; CDR2 reads YSYEKL. The germline V and J ends were trimmed by 1 base and 0 bases, with 13 bases remaining between them. The CDR3: CASSQGGAFSSYNEQFF. For the CDR3, the DNA is TGCGCCAGCAGCCAAGGGGGGGCGTTCAGCTCCTACAATGAGCAGTTCTTC.

V and J are TRBV6-6 and TRBJ2-7; the D gene could be TRBD1 or TRBD2 (5 bases each). V shed 1 base and J shed 0 bases, with 10 bases lying between them. The CDR3 loop spans 15 amino acids. Germline V gene sequence: CDR1 MNHNY, CDR2 SVGAGI (reference sequence). This chain's CDR3 is CASSYFIGTSYEQYF. The CDR3 coding sequence is TGTGCCAGCAGTTACTTTATCGGGACCTCCTACGAGCAGTACTTC.

V is TRBV6-1 and J is TRBJ1-5; 10 bases are shared with TRBD1. The CDR3 totals 15 residues. The V and J ends lost 2 bases and 5 bases, in that order; junction bases with no gene match: 3. In germline, CDR1 is MNHNS, CDR2 SASEGT. The CDR3: CASSEFGTGDQPQHF. DNA for the CDR3: TGTGCCAGCAGTGAATTTGGGACAGGGGATCAGCCCCAGCATTTT.

The gene calls are TRBV13 and TRBJ2-7; 7 nucleotides match TRBD1. Germline V lookup: CDR1 PRHDT, CDR2 FYEKMQ (reference sequence). This CDR3 region has 16 residues. J was trimmed by 3 bases and V by 2 bases; bases with no gene match: 10. As DNA, the CDR3 is TGTGCCAGCAGCTTAAGGGGGCAGGGGGTAATCTACGAGCAGTACTTC. Its translation is CASSLRGQGVIYEQYF.

The genes are TRBV6-1 and TRBJ2-1; D unclear. V was trimmed by 0 bases and J by 4 bases, leaving 7 bases between them. Looked up from germline, CDR1 is MNHNS and CDR2 is SASEGT. This CDR3 region has 14 residues. CDR3 bases: TGTGCCAGCAGTGAAGCGCTAGGGTACAATGAGCAGTTCTTC. It yields the protein CASSEALGYNEQFF.

The chain recombines TRBV7-2 with TRBJ2-1; tentative D call: TRBD1 (6 bases). The CDR3 has 13 amino acids. V was trimmed by 4 bases and J by 7 bases, leaving 11 bases between them. Germline-derived CDR1 and CDR2 are SGHTA and FQGNSA. CDR3 DNA sequence: TGTGCCAGCAGCTCTCAGAGGGGGAATGAGCAGTTCTTC. This encodes CASSSQRGNEQFF.

The table lists this clone with a few counts. The chain carries TRBV11-2 and TRBJ1-2; the D is unclear. V lost 1 base to trimming and J lost 4 bases, with 4 bases between them. Germline values: CDR1 SGHAT, CDR2 FQNNGV. CDR3 size: 12 residues. CDR3 in DNA: TGTGCCAGCAGCTTAGGGATCTATGGCTACACCTTC. Translating it yields CASSLGIYGYTF.

This chain links TRBV4-1 with TRBJ1-4; TRBD1 matches at 10 bases. This CDR3 has 16 residues. The V and J ends lost 4 bases and 6 bases, in that order; junction bases with no gene match: 8. Looked up from germline, CDR1 is MGHRA and CDR2 is YSYEKL. CDR3 sequence (DNA): TGCGCCAGCAGCCGATCGGGAGGGACAGGGGATGAAAAACTGTTTTTT. It translates to CASSRSGGTGDEKLFF.

This chain uses TRBV4-1 with TRBJ2-1; 7 nucleotides line up with TRBD2. The J segment lost 7 bases and the V segment lost 4 bases, leaving 7 bases of the junction unmatched. This CDR3 has 14 amino acids. The germline CDR1 and CDR2 sequences are MGHRA and YSYEKL. CDR3 amino acids: CASSLPPRGNEQFF. The CDR3 DNA reads as TGCGCCAGCAGCCTCCCCCCGCGGGGGAATGAGCAGTTCTTC.

The V call is TRBV27, the J call TRBJ2-1, with D uncertain. The V gene lost 3 bases and the J gene lost 6 bases, with 6 bases spanning the gap. Germline loops: CDR1 MNHEY, CDR2 SMNVEV (reference sequence). CDR3 length: 12 residues. CDR3 nucleotide sequence: TGTGCCAGCAGTTTCGGAACCAATGAGCAGTTCTTC. It specifies CASSFGTNEQFF.

This sequence joins TRBV4-3 and TRBJ2-1; perhaps TRBD2 as D (6 bases). Germline CDR1 and CDR2: LGHNA and YSLEER. With 0 bases removed from V and 6 bases from J, the gap between germline ends came to 15 bases. The CDR3 has 16 residues. In DNA form, the CDR3 reads TGCGCCAGCAGCCAAGATAGGAGGGGACTCCTCAATGAGCAGTTCTTC. Protein product: CASSQDRRGLLNEQFF.

The chain employs TRBV5-1 and TRBJ2-2; 11 bases match TRBD2. V gave up 4 bases and J gave up 2 bases; unmatched junction bases: 7. Germline-derived CDR1 and CDR2 are SGHRS and YFSETQ. This CDR3 region has 17 residues. The CDR3 reads CASSPGTSGLNTGELFF. As DNA, the CDR3 is TGCGCCAGCAGCCCCGGGACTAGCGGATTAAACACCGGGGAGCTGTTTTTT.

The chain uses TRBV9 and TRBJ2-2, with D perhaps matching TRBD2 (6 bases). Germline V gives CDR1 SGDLS, CDR2 YYNGEE. CDR3 length equals 11 residues. CDR3 sequence: CASGQTGELFF. CDR3 nucleotides: TGTGCTAGCGGCCAAACCGGGGAGCTGTTTTTT.

The rearrangement joins TRBV30 to TRBJ2-7, with 7 bases lining up with TRBD2. V lost 0 bases to trimming and J lost 2 bases; unmatched junction nucleotides: 7. The CDR3 totals 15 residues. Germline-derived CDR1 and CDR2 are GTSNPN and SVGIG (reference sequence). CDR3 protein: CAWSVSLAETYEQYF. The CDR3 coding sequence is TGTGCCTGGAGTGTAAGCCTAGCGGAGACCTACGAGCAGTACTTC. The full variable domain, completed using reference TRBV30 and TRBJ2-7, is SQTIHQWPATLVQPVGSPLSLECTVEGTSNPNLYWYRQAAGRGLQLLFYSVGIGQISSEVPQNLSASRPQDRQFILSSKKLLLSDSGFYLCAWSVSLAETYEQYFGPGTRLTVT.

The V call is TRBV4-1, the J call TRBJ2-7; D may correspond to TRBD1 or TRBD2 (5 bases each). Germline-derived CDR1 and CDR2 are MGHRA and YSYEKL. Trimming left V 6 bases short and J 1 base short, with 19 bases between. The CDR3 length is 16 residues. The CDR3 here is CASRRPPGRFSYEQYF. As DNA, the CDR3 is TGCGCCAGCAGACGTCCTCCGGGACGGTTTTCCTACGAGCAGTACTTC.

This clone came up once. The rearrangement uses TRBV6-6 and TRBJ2-7; TRBD1 matches at 9 bases. The V gene's germline CDR1 is MNHNY and CDR2 SVGAGI (reference sequence). The trim removed 4 bases at V and 4 bases at J, leaving 5 bases unmatched. This CDR3 contains 14 residues. The CDR3 here is CASSSGTGWYEQYF. CDR3 nucleotides: TGTGCCAGCAGTTCCGGGACAGGGTGGTACGAGCAGTACTTC.

This sequence joins TRBV14 and TRBJ2-7, with TRBD1 matching 7 bases. Losses at the gene ends were 1 base for V and 7 bases for J; bases not matched to a gene: 7. Germline lookup yields CDR1 SGHDN and CDR2 FVKESK. The length of the CDR3 is 14 residues. The CDR3 region has the DNA TGTGCCAGCAGCCAAGTAGAGGGGGCTGGGGAGCAGTACTTC. It specifies CASSQVEGAGEQYF.

J is TRBJ1-4 and V is TRBV13, with D uncertain. Germline CDR1 PRHDT, CDR2 FYEKMQ (reference sequence). The CDR3 spans 12 residues. The ends were cut back, 3 bases at V and 8 bases at J, with 7 bases in the middle. The CDR3 DNA follows: TGTGCCAGCAGCTTCGGCGGGGAAAAACTGTTTTTT. Amino acids: CASSFGGEKLFF.

The chain is built from TRBV28 and TRBJ1-2; TRBD1 might be the D (5 bases). The CDR3 is 15 residues long. The germline V gene encodes CDR1 MDHEN and CDR2 SYDVKM. V lost 6 bases to trimming and J lost 3 bases, with 17 bases between them. CDR3 region: CASRRRTTSDYGYTF. The CDR3 DNA is TGTGCCAGCAGGCGTAGGACAACGTCGGACTATGGCTACACCTTC.

V is TRBV6-1 and J is TRBJ2-5; TRBD2 might be the D (6 bases). Germline loops: CDR1 MNHNS, CDR2 SASEGT. The CDR3 length is 14 residues. Trimming took off 2 bases at V and 4 bases at J, with 11 bases between the two ends. The CDR3 DNA sequence: TGTGCCAGCAGTGAATCGGGGGTTCGAGAGACCCAGTACTTC. This gives the protein CASSESGVRETQYF.

This chain uses TRBV29-1 with TRBJ2-1; D call uncertain. Germline CDR1 is SQVTM and CDR2 is ANQGSEA. Trimming pared 2 bases from V and 15 bases from J, leaving 11 bases between. The length of the CDR3 is 10 residues. The CDR3 bases are TGCAGCGTTGAAAATCCAGATAGGTTCTTC. It encodes CSVENPDRFF.

This rearrangement joins TRBV25-1 to TRBJ2-3; unclear D gene. Germline loops: CDR1 MGHDK, CDR2 SYGVNS. The CDR3 totals 16 residues. The ends were cut back, 5 bases at V and 1 base at J, with 16 bases in the middle. CDR3 nucleotide sequence: TGTGCCAGCAGTACCTCTCTGGGTGGTGGCACAGATACGCAGTATTTT. Translation: CASSTSLGGGTDTQYF.

The chain couples TRBV11-1 to TRBJ2-7; possible D gene TRBD2, 6 bases. The CDR3 is 16 residues long. Per germline, CDR1 SGHAT and CDR2 FQDESV (reference sequence). V lost 5 bases, J lost 0 bases, and 17 bases lay in between. This chain's CDR3 is CASSPSNGGPSYEQYF. CDR3 in DNA: TGTGCCAGCAGCCCGAGTAATGGAGGGCCCTCCTACGAGCAGTACTTC.

The chain has TRBV6-1 and TRBJ2-7; D unresolved. The V end lost 0 bases, the J end lost 3 bases, and 6 bases lay between the germline ends. Germline V gene lookup returns CDR1 MNHNS and CDR2 SASEGT. The CDR3 length is 13 residues. This chain's CDR3 is CASSEALVYEQYF. DNA of the CDR3: TGTGCCAGCAGTGAAGCGCTTGTCTACGAGCAGTACTTC.

A word on this clone: The same CDR3 is also encoded by other DNA sequences in this sample. The chain joins TRBV29-1 to TRBJ2-5; D gene ambiguous. CDR1 SQVTM and CDR2 ANQGSEA come from the germline V gene. V was clipped by 1 base and J by 0 bases, with 6 bases between them. The CDR3 spans 13 residues. The CDR3 region has the DNA TGCAGCGTTGAAGGTGGGAACCAAGAGACCCAGTACTTC. As protein: CSVEGGNQETQYF.

This CDR3 reads CASSYTPGGPYEQYF. The CDR3 bases are TGTGCCAGCAGTTACACTCCGGGAGGGCCGTACGAGCAGTACTTC. The chain employs TRBV6-5 and TRBJ2-7; 8 bases line up with TRBD2. The CDR3 runs 15 residues. The V gene end was trimmed by 2 bases and the J gene end by 4 bases; junction bases not matched to a gene: 7. The germline gives CDR1 MNHEY, CDR2 SVGAGI.